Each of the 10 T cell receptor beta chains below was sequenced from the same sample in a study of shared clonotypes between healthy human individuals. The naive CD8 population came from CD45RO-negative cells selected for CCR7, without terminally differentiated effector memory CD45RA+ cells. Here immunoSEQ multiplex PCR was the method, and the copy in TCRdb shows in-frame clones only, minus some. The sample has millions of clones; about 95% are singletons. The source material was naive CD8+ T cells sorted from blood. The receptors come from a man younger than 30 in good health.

The CDR3 region is CASSLVAGTGASDTQYF. CDR3 sequence (DNA): TGTGCCAGCAGCTTAGTCGCGGGGACAGGGGCTTCAGATACGCAGTATTTT. The J gene is TRBJ2-3, the V gene TRBV13; 10 bases line up with TRBD1. V was clipped by 1 base and J by 4 bases; unmatched bases: 8. From germline, CDR1 is PRHDT and CDR2 FYEKMQ (reference sequence). This CDR3 spans 17 amino acids.

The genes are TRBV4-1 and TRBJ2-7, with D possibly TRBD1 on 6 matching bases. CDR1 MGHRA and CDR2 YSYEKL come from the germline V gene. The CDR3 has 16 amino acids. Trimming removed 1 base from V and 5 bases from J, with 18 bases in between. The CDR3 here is CASSQGRTAIIDEQYF. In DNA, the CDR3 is TGCGCCAGCAGCCAAGGTAGGACAGCGATTATTGACGAGCAGTACTTC.

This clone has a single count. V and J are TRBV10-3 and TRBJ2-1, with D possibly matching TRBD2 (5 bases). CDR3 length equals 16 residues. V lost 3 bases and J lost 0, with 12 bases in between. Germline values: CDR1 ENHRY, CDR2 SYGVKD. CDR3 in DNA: TGTGCCATCAGTGACCCTGGACTTCTCTCCTACAATGAGCAGTTCTTC. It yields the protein CAISDPGLLSYNEQFF.

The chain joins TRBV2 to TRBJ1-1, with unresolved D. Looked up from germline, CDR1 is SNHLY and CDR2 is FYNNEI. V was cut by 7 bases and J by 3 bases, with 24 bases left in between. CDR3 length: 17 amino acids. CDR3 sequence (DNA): TGTGCCAGCATCCCGGTCGCGTACGGACGCAGAGACACTGAAGCTTTCTTT. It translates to CASIPVAYGRRDTEAFF.

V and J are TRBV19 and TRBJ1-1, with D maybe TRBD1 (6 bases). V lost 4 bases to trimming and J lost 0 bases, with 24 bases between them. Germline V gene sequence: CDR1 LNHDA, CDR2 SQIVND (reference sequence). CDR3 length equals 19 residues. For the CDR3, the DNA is TGTGCCAGTAGTACCCATATAATCACAGGGACGGAAGTGAACACTGAAGCTTTCTTT. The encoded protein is CASSTHIITGTEVNTEAFF.

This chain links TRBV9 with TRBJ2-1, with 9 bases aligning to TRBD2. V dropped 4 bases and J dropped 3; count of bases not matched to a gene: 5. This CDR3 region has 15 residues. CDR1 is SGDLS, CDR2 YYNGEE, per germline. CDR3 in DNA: TGTGCCAGCAGCCCGTCTAGCGGGATCTACAATGAGCAGTTCTTC. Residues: CASSPSSGIYNEQFF.

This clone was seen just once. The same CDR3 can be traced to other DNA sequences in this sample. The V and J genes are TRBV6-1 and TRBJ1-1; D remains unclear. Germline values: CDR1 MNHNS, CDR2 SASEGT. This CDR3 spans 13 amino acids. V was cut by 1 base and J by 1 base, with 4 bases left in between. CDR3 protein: CASSEVWNTEAFF. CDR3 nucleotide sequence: TGTGCCAGCAGTGAAGTATGGAACACTGAAGCTTTCTTT.

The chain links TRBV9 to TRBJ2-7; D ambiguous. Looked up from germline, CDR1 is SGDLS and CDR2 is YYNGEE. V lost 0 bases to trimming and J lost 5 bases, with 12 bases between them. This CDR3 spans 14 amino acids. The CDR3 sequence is CASSVGVSYHEQYF. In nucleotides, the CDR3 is TGTGCCAGCAGCGTAGGGGTTAGCTACCACGAGCAGTACTTC.

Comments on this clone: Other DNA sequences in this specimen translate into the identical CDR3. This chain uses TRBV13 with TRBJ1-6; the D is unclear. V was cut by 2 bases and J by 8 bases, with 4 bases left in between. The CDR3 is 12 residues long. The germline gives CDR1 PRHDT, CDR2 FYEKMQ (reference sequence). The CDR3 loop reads CASSLLDSPLHF. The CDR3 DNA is TGTGCCAGCAGCTTACTGGATTCACCCCTCCACTTT.

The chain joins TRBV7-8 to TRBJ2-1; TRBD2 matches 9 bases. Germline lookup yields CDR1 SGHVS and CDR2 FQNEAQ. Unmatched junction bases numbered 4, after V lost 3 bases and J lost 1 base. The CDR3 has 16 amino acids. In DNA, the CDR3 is TGTGCCAGCAGCTTCTTACTAGCGGGTTCCTACAATGAGCAGTTCTTC. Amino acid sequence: CASSFLLAGSYNEQFF.